A selection of T cell receptor beta chains follows, all from one sample in a study of blood T cell repertoires in COVID-19. Sequenced by immunoSEQ multiplex PCR; TCRdb stores in-frame clones only, minus some. Among over 30,000 clones listed, almost 90% were seen once. The sequencing sample was made of peripheral blood. The origin of the receptors is a human donor with active COVID-19. The donor label of this sample is uncertain. The CDR3 runs from the conserved cysteine through the conserved F or W. Each record gives: V gene, CDR3 protein.

>TRBV3-1/TRBV3-2
CASSQENTVSNEQFF
>TRBV4-2
CASSQGSLRGGGETQYF
>TRBV29-1
CSVGGGAQSTEAFF
>TRBV4-1
CASSQVFDSRETQYF
>TRBV6-6
CASSPGSGALFGSYNSPLHF
>TRBV7-9
CASSRTGGFYNEQFF
>TRBV19
CASSMDGRTDTQYF
>TRBV3-1/TRBV3-2
CASSQERGFQYF
>TRBV10-3
CAISSGAGAYEQYF
>TRBV9
CASSGGTHNEQFF
>TRBV14
CASSRTVTGSYEQYF
>TRBV19
CASSFTGGTGELFF
>TRBV11-2
CASSLVYDSGANVLTF
>TRBV6-5
CASGSSYNEQFF
>TRBV10-3
CAISQLGGSPHANTGELFF
>TRBV2
CASSDRQAIYGYTF
>TRBV6-2/TRBV6-3
CASSYVDKYGYTF
>TRBV3-1/TRBV3-2
CASSQGGRGPHTEAFF
>TRBV18
CASSPSPGTAGGYGYTF
>TRBV4-1
CASSFTGGLNSPLHF
>TRBV6-2/TRBV6-3
CASSRGGAGYNEQFF
>TRBV5-6
CASSLLRGYSPLHF
>TRBV6-5
CASSYSLAGNYEQYF
>TRBV6-1
CASSEWGQGRTDTQYF
>TRBV5-4
CASSPRGTPINTEAFF
>TRBV27
CASSLRGVRSYEQYF
>TRBV25-1
CASRQGGSGGELFF
>TRBV5-6
CASSPRGAGNTIYF
>TRBV19
CASNPGDRAGANVLTF
>TRBV4-1
CASSQDEAELQETQYF
>TRBV13
CASSSRAGLGYEQYF
>TRBV25-1
CASRAAIGTSGSETQYF
>TRBV5-1
CASSTGTGNTDTQYF
>TRBV6-5
CASRLAGGYTDTQYF
>TRBV10-3
CAIRSRDYNEQFF
>TRBV5-4
CASSLGTSGGVNNEQFF
>TRBV5-8
CASSLGRKYNRAYEQYF
>TRBV6-2/TRBV6-3
CASSYPGEAFF
>TRBV2
CASIGVLMGNEQFF
>TRBV11-3
CASSPGGAGANVLTF
>TRBV3-1/TRBV3-2
CASSTGTGGGKLFF
>TRBV2
CASTPGLAGYEQYF
>TRBV5-6
CASSLTRDRLWQYF
>TRBV6-6
CASSYSIGTDFHTF
>TRBV4-2
CASSQEGYSGGATDTQYF
>TRBV9
CASSPRQGTLQETQYF
>TRBV5-6
CASSLLAGGTDTQYF
>TRBV6-5
CASSYDGARTEAFF
>TRBV6-5
CASSLAGGYTQYF
>TRBV6-1
CASSEGQEDNSPLHF